Presented here are 2 T cell receptor beta chains from one specimen sequenced in a study of blood T cell repertoires in COVID-19 (dated by TCRdb to 2019 to 2021). The library was generated by the immunoSEQ multiplex PCR assay. This immuneACCESS table, as held by TCRdb, lists in-frame sequences with V and J called but not all clones. Of the missing ones, under half trace to an unresolved V gene in checked studies; the others have no known cause. This sample is represented by some 120,000 clones; under 90% of them were singletons. About 12% of the sample rests with the top ten. The sample comprised peripheral blood. These TCRs come from a woman aged 60-75 years with acute or convalescent COVID-19.

The V and J genes are TRBV4-1 and TRBJ2-3; 8 bases agree with TRBD2. Germline V gene data show CDR1 as MGHRA and CDR2 as YSYEKL. The CDR3 consists of 16 residues. Trimming at V came to 4 bases and at J to 6 bases, leaving 12 bases not matched to a gene. The CDR3 DNA reads TGCGCCAGCAGCCCCCAGGACGGGGGGGCGGGGGATACGCAGTATTTT. The encoded protein is CASSPQDGGAGDTQYF.

This chain links TRBV30 with TRBJ1-1; D is ambiguous. Trimming stripped 3 bases from V and 7 bases from J, with 12 bases between. The length of the CDR3 is 12 residues. Germline V lookup: CDR1 GTSNPN, CDR2 SVGIG (reference sequence). CDR3 bases: TGTGCCTGGAGCGGGCTCGGAGGTGAAGCTTTCTTT. Translated: CAWSGLGGEAFF.